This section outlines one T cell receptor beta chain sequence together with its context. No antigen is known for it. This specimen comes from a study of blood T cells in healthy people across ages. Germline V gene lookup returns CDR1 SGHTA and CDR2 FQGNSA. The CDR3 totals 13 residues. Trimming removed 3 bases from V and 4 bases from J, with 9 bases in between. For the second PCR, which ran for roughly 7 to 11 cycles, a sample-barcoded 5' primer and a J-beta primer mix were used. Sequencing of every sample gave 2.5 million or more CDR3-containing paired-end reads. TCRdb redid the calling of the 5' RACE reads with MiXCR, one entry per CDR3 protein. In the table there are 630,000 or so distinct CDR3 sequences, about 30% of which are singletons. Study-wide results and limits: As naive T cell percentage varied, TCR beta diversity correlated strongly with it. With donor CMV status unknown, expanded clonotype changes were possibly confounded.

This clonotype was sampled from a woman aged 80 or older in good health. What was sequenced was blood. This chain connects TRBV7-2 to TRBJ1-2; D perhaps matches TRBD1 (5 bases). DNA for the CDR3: TGTGCCAGCAGCTTGACAGATTTCTATGGCTACACCTTC. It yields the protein CASSLTDFYGYTF.